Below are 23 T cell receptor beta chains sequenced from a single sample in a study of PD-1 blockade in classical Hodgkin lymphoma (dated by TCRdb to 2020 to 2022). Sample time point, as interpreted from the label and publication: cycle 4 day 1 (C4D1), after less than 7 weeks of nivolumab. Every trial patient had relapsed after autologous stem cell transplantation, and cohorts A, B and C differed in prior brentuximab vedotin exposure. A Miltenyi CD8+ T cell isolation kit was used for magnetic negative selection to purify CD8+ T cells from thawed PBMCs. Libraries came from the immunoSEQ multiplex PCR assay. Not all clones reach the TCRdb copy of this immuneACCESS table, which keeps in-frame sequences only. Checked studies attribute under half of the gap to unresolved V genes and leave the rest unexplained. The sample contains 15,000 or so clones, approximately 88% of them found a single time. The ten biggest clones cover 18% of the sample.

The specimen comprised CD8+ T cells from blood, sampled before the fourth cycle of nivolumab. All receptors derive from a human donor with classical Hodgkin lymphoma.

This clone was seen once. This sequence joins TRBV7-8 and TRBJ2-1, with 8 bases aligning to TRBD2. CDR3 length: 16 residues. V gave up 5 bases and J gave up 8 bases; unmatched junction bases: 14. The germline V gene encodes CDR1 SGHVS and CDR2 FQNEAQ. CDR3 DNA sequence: TGTGCCAGCAGCCCACGGGGGGGAACAAGGGTGGATGAGCAGTTCTTC. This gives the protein CASSPRGGTRVDEQFF.

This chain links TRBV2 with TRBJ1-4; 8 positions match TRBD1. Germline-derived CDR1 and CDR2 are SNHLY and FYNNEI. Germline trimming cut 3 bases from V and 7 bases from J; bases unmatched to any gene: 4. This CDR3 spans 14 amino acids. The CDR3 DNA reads TGTGCCAGCAGTGAGATGGGACAGGTTGAAAAACTGTTTTTT. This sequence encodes CASSEMGQVEKLFF.

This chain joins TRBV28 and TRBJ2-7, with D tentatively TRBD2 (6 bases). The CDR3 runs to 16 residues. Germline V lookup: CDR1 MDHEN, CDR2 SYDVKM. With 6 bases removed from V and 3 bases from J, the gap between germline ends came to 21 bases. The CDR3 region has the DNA TGTGCCAGCAGGCCAACGTTTGGGGGGAGACTCTACGAGCAGTACTTC. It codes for CASRPTFGGRLYEQYF.

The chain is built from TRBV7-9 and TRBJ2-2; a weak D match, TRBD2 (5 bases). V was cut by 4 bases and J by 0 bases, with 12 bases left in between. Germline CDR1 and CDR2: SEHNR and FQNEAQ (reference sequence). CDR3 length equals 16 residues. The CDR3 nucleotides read TGTGCCAGCAGCTCGAGGGTGCGTACGAACACCGGGGAGCTGTTTTTT. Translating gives CASSSRVRTNTGELFF.

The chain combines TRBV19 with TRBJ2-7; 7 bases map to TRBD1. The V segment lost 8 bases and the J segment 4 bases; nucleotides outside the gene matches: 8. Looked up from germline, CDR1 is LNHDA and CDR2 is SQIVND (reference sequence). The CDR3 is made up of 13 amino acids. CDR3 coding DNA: TGTGCCAGTGGGGCCGGGACAGTATACGAGCAGTACTTC. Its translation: CASGAGTVYEQYF.

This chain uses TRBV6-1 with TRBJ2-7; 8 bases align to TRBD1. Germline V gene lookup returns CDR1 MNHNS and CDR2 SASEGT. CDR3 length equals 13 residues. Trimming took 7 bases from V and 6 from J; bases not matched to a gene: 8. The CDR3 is CASNTGQDVEQYF. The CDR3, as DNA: TGTGCCAGCAATACGGGACAGGATGTCGAGCAGTACTTC.

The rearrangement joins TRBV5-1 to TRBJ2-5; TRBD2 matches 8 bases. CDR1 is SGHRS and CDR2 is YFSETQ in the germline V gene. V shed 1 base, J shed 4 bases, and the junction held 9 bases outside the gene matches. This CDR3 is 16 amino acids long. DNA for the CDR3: TGCGCCAGCAGCTTGTCCTGGGGCGGGGGGCCAGAGACCCAGTACTTC. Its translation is CASSLSWGGGPETQYF.

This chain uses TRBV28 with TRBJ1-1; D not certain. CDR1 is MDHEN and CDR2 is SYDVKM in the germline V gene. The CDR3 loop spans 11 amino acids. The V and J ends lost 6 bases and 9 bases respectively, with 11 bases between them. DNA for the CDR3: TGTGCCAGCAGCTCGACTCCTAAAGCTTTCTTT. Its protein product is CASSSTPKAFF.

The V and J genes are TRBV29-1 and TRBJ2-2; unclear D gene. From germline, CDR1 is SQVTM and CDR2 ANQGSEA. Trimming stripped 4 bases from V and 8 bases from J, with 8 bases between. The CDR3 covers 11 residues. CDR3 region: CSVVGSGELFF. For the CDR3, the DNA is TGCAGCGTTGTGGGGTCGGGGGAGCTGTTTTTT.

For the CDR3, the DNA is TGTGCCAGTAGTACCCTCGACGGGACGAACTATGGCTACACCTTC. Its protein is CASSTLDGTNYGYTF. This chain uses TRBV19 with TRBJ1-2, with D tentatively TRBD1 (5 bases). Germline V CDR1 and CDR2: LNHDA, SQIVND (reference sequence). The V end was cut by 4 bases, the J end by 2 bases, with 14 bases between. This CDR3 spans 15 amino acids. The variable domain in full, completed from reference TRBV19 and TRBJ1-2, reads DGGITQSPKYLFRKEGQNVTLSCEQNLNHDAMYWYRQDPGQGLRLIYYSQIVNDFQKGDIAEGYSVSREKKESFPLTVTSAQKNPTAFYLCASSTLDGTNYGYTFGSGTRLTVV.

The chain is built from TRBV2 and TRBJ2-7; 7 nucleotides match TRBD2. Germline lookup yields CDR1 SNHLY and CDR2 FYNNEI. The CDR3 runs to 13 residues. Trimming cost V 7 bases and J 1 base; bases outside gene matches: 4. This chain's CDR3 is CASISRESYEQYF. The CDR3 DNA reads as TGTGCCAGCATTTCGCGGGAGTCCTACGAGCAGTACTTC.

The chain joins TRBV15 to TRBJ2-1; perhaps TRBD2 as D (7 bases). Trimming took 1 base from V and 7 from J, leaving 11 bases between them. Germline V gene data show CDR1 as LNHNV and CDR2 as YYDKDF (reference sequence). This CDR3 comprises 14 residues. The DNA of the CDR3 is TGTGCCACCAGCAGAGTCGGGGGGCAGAATGAGCAGTTCTTC. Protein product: CATSRVGGQNEQFF.

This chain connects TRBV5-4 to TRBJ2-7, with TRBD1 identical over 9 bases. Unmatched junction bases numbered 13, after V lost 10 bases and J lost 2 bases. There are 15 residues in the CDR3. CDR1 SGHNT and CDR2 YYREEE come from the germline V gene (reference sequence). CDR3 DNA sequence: TGTGCCTCCGGACGGGGGACAGGGCCCCCCTACGAGCAGTACTTC. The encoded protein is CASGRGTGPPYEQYF.

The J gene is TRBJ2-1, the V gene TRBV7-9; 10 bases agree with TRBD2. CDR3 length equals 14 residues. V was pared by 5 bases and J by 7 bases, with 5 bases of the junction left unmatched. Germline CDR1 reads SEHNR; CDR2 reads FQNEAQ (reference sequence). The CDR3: CASSDSGGANEQFF. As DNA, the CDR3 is TGTGCCAGCAGCGACAGCGGGGGGGCGAATGAGCAGTTCTTC. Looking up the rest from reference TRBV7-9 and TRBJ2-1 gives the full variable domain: DTGVSQNPRHKITKRGQNVTFRCDPISEHNRLYWYRQTLGQGPEFLTYFQNEAQLEKSRLLSDRFSAERPKGSFSTLEIQRTEQGDSAMYLCASSDSGGANEQFFGPGTRLTVL.

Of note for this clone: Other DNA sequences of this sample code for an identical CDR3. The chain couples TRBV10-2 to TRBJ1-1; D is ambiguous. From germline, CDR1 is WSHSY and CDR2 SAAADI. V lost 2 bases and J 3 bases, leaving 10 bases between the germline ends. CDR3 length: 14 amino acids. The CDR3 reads CASSEAEKHTEAFF. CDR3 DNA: TGCGCCAGCAGTGAGGCAGAGAAACACACTGAAGCTTTCTTT.

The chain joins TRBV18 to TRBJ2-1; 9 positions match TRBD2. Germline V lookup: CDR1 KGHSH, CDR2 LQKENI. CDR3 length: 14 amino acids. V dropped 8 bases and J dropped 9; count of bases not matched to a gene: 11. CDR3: CASHTTAGGPEQFF. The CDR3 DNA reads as TGTGCCAGCCACACAACGGCGGGGGGGCCTGAGCAGTTCTTC.

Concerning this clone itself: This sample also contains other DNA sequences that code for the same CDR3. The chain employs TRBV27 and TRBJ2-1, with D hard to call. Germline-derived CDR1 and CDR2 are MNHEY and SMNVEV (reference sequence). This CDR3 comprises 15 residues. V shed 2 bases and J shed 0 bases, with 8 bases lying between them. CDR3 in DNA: TGTGCCAGCAGTTTAGACCGCAGCTCCTACAATGAGCAGTTCTTC. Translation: CASSLDRSSYNEQFF.

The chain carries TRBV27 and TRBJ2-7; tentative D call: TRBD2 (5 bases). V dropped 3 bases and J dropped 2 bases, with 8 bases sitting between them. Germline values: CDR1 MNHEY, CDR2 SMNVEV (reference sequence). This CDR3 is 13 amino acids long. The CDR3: CASSFYGAYEQYF. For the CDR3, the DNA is TGTGCCAGCAGTTTTTACGGGGCCTACGAGCAGTACTTC.

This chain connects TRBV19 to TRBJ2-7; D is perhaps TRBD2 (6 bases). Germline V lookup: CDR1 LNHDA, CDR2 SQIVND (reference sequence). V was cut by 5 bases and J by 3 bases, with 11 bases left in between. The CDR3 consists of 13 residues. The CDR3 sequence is CASSQSSGYEQYF. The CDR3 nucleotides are TGTGCCAGTAGTCAGAGTAGCGGCTACGAGCAGTACTTC.

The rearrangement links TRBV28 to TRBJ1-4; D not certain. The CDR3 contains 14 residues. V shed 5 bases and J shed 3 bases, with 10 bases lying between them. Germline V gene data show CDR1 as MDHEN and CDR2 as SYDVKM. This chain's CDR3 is CASSTGRPNEKLFF. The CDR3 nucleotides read TGTGCCAGCAGTACCGGGAGACCTAATGAAAAACTGTTTTTT.

The CDR3 DNA sequence: TGTGCCATCAGGGGACGGCCAGCCGACGAGCAGTACTTC. Translating gives CAIRGRPADEQYF. The chain employs TRBV10-3 and TRBJ2-7; D is perhaps TRBD1 or TRBD2 (5 bases each). The CDR3 runs 13 residues. Germline lookup yields CDR1 ENHRY and CDR2 SYGVKD. The ends were cut back, 6 bases at V and 5 bases at J, with 14 bases in the middle.

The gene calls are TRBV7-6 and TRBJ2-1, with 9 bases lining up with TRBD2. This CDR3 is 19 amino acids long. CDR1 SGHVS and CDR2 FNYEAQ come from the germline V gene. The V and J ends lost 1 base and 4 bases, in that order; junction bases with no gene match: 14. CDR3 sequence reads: CASSLVPNFSGGEYNEQFF. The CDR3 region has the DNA TGTGCCAGCAGCTTAGTCCCTAACTTTAGCGGGGGCGAATACAATGAGCAGTTCTTC.

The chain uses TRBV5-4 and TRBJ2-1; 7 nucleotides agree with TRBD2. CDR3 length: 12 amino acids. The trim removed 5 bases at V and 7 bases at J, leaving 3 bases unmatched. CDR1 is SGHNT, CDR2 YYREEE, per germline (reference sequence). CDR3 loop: CASRFGGNEQFF. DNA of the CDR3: TGTGCCAGCAGATTCGGGGGGAATGAGCAGTTCTTC.